This TCR beta chain was recovered during a study of control samples from healthy donors and cancer patients. Germline CDR1 SGHRS, CDR2 YFSETQ. Trimming cost V 3 bases and J 5 bases, with 12 bases left between them. The CDR3 is made up of 13 amino acids. Libraries were prepared by immunoSEQ multiplex PCR; TCRdb keeps only in-frame clonotypes and omits some of them. The table has around 100,000 clones, about 90% seen once. Sequenced: blood. V usage is TRBV5-1 and J usage is TRBJ2-7, with no clear D. This sequence originates from a woman aged 18-29 years in good health. The CDR3 protein is CASSSLRSDEQYF. CDR3 in DNA: TGCGCCAGCAGCTCACTACGCAGTGACGAGCAGTACTTC. The full variable domain, its missing parts supplied by reference TRBV5-1 and TRBJ2-7, is KAGVTQTPRYLIKTRGQQVTLSCSPISGHRSVSWYQQTPGQGLQFLFEYFSETQRNKGNFPGRFSGRQFSNSRSEMNVSTLELGDSALYLCASSSLRSDEQYFGPGTRLTVT.